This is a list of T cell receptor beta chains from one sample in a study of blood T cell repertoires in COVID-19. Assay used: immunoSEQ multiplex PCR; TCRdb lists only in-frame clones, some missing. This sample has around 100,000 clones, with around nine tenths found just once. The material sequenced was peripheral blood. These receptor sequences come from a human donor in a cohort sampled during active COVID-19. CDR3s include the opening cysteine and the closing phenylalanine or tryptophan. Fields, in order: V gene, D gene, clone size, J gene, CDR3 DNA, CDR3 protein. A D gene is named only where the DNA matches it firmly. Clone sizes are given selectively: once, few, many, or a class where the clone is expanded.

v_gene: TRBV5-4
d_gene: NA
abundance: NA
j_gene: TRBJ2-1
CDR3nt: TGTGCCAGCAGCCGTCCCCTAGCTTTGTCCTACAATGAGCAGTTCTTC
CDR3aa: CASSRPLALSYNEQFF

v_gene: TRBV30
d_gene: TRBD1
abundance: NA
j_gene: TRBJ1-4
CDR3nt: TGTGCCTGGACAAGGGACAGTTTTGAAAAACTGTTTTTT
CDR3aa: CAWTRDSFEKLFF

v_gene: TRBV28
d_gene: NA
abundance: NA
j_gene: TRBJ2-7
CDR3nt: TGTGCCAGCAATCCCGGTGGCGGAATGTCCTACGAGCAGTACTTC
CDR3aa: CASNPGGGMSYEQYF

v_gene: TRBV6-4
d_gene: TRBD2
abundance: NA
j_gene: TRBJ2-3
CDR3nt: TGTGCCAGCAGTGAGGGGGGGGGCACAGATACGCAGTATTTT
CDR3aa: CASSEGGGTDTQYF

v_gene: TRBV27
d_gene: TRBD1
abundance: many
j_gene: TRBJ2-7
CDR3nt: TGTGCCAGCAGGGCGACAGGGATGGGCTCCTACGAGCAGTACTTC
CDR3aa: CASRATGMGSYEQYF

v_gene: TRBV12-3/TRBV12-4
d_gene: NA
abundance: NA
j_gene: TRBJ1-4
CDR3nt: TGTGCCAGCACCCCCGGAGGGGTTACTAAACTGTTTTTT
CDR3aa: CASTPGGVTKLFF

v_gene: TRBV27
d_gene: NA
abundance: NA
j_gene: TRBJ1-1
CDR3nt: TGTGCCAGCACGCGATCTATGAACACTGAAGCTTTCTTT
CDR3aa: CASTRSMNTEAFF

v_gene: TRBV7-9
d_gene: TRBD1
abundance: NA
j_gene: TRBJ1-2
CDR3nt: TGTGCCAGCAGACCTCGACAGGGTCTGGTGCGAGACGGAGGCTACACCTTC
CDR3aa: CASRPRQGLVRDGGYTF

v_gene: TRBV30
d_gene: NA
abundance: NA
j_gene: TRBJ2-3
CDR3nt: TGTGCCTGGAGTGTACTACAGGGAAGCACAGATACGCAGTATTTT
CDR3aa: CAWSVLQGSTDTQYF

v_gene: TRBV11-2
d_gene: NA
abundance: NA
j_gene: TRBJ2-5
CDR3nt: TGTGCCAGCAGCTTATATGGGGAGGAGACCCAGTACTTC
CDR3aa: CASSLYGEETQYF

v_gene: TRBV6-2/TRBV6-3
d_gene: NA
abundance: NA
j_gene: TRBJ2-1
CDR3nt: TGTGCCAGCAGCCCCCGGGACTCGGATGAGCAGTTCTTC
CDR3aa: CASSPRDSDEQFF

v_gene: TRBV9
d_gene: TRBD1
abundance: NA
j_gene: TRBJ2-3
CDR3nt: TGTGCCAGCAGCCCAGTGACCGGGACAGGGGACACAGATACGCAGTATTTT
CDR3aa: CASSPVTGTGDTDTQYF

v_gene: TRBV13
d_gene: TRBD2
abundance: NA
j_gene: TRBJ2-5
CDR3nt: TGTGCCAGCAGCCCTAGGACTAGCGTGGAGACCCAGTACTTC
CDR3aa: CASSPRTSVETQYF

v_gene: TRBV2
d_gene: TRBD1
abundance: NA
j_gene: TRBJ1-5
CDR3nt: TGTGCCTTGGGGGGACAGGGGAATCAGCCCCAGCATTTT
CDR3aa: CALGGQGNQPQHF

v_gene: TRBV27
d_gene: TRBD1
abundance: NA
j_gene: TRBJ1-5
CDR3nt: TGTGCCAGCAGTTGGGGACAGAATCAGCCCCAGCATTTT
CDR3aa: CASSWGQNQPQHF

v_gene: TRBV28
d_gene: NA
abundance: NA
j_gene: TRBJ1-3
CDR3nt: TGTGCCAGCAGTTTCAGGCCCCCGGGGGTCACTGGAAACACCATATATTTT
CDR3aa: CASSFRPPGVTGNTIYF

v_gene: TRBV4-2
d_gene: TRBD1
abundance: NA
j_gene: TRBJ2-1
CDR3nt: TGTGCCAGCAGCCAGAACAGGGGAAGCTCCTACAATGAGCAGTTCTTC
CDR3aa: CASSQNRGSSYNEQFF

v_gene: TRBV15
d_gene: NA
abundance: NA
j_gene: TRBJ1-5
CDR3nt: TGTGCCACCAGTTATCGCACAGGGCAGGGTCAGCCCCAGCATTTT
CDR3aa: CATSYRTGQGQPQHF

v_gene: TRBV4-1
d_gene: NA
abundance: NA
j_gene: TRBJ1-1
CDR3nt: TGCGCCAGCAGCCTTATCAGGGGATCCGAAGCTTTCTTT
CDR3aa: CASSLIRGSEAFF

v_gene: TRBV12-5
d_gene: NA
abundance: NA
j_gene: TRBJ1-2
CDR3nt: TGTGCTAGTGGTTTGTGGGGGGGCTACTATGGCTACACCTTC
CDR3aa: CASGLWGGYYGYTF

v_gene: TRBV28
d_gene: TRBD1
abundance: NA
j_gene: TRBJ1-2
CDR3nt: TGTGCCAGCAGTTTATCTCTCACAGGGGTCTATGGCTACACCTTC
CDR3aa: CASSLSLTGVYGYTF

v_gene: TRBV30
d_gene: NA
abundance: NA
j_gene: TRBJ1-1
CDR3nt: TGTGCCTGGAGTGCCAGGGAAGACCAAGCTTTCTTT
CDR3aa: CAWSAREDQAFF

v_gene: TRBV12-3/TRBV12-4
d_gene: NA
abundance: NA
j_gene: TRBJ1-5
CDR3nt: TGTGCCAGCAGTTTGCGGGTAACCCAGCCCCAGCATTTT
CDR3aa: CASSLRVTQPQHF

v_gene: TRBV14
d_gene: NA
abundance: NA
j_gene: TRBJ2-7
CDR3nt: TGTGCCAGCAGCGGACAGACCTACTCCTACGAGCAGTACTTC
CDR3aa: CASSGQTYSYEQYF

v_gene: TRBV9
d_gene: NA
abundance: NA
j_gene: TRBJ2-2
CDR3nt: TGTGCCAGCAAGAGGGAAACCGGGGAGCTGTTTTTT
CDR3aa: CASKRETGELFF

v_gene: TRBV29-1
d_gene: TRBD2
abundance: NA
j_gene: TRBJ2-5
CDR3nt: TGCAGCGTCGCGGTAGCGGGGGGGGAGACCCAGTACTTC
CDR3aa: CSVAVAGGETQYF

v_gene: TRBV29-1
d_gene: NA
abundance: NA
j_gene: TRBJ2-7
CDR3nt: TGCAGCGTTGATGGAGGACGGCCGCCCTACGAGCAGTACTTC
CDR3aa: CSVDGGRPPYEQYF

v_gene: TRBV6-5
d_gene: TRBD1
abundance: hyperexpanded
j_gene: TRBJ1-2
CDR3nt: TGTGCCAGCAGTTTGGGACAGGCAAACAATGGCTACACCTTC
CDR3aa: CASSLGQANNGYTF

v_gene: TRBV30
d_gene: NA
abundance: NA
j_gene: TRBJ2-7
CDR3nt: TGTGCCTGGGGGGGGAGACAGGTGTATTACGAGCAGTACTTC
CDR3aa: CAWGGRQVYYEQYF

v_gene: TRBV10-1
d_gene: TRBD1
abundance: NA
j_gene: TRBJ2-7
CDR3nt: TGCGCCAGGACCATTCATCCGGGACAGGGGGGAGGCCGCTCCTACGAGCAGTACTTC
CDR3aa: CARTIHPGQGGGRSYEQYF

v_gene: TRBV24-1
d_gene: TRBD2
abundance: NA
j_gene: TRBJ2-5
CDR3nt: TGTGCAACGGGGGGAATGGGGGGACAAGAGACCCAGTACTTC
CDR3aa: CATGGMGGQETQYF

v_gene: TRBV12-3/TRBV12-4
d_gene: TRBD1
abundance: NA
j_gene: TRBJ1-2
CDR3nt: TGTGCCACCTACAGGGGATACTATGGCTACACCTTC
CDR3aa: CATYRGYYGYTF

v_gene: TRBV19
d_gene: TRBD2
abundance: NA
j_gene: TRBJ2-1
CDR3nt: TGTGCCAGTAGTTTAGCGGGAACCTTCAATGAGCAGTTCTTC
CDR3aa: CASSLAGTFNEQFF

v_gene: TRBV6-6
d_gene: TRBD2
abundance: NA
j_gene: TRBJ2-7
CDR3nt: TGTGCCAGCAGCCTTACTAGCGGGAGCCTCGAGCAGTACTTC
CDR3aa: CASSLTSGSLEQYF

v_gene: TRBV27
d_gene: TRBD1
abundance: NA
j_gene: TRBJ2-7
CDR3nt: TGTGCCAGTTACAAACAGGGGGGCTCCTACGAGCAGTACTTC
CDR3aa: CASYKQGGSYEQYF

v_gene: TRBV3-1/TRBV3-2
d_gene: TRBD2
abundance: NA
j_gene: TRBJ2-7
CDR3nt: TGTGCCAGCAGGGCGGGGGGCTACGAGCAGTACTTC
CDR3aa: CASRAGGYEQYF

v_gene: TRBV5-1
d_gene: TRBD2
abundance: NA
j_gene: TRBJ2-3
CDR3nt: TGCGCCAGCAGCTGGAGCGGGAGTAACACAGATACGCAGTATTTT
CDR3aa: CASSWSGSNTDTQYF

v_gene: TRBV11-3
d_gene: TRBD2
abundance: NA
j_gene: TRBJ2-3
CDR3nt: TGTGCCAGCAGCTTAAGCGGGAGGCCAGATACGCAGTATTTT
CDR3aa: CASSLSGRPDTQYF

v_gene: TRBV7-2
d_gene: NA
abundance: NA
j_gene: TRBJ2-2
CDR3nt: TGTGCCAGCAGCTCCCCGGTGGGGGCTGGCACCGGGGAGCTGTTTTTT
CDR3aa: CASSSPVGAGTGELFF

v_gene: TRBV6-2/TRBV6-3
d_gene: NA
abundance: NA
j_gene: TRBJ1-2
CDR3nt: TGTGCCAGCAGTTCTTCCAGGAGGCGTCGGGGCTACACCTTC
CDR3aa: CASSSSRRRRGYTF

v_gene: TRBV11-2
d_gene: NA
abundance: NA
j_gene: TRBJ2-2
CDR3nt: TGTGCCAGCAGCTTACTAAACACCGGGGAGCTGTTTTTT
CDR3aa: CASSLLNTGELFF

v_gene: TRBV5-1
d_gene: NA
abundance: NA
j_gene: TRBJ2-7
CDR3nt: TGCGCCAGCAGCCAAGCCGGGACATGGGACTACGAGCAGTACTTC
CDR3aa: CASSQAGTWDYEQYF

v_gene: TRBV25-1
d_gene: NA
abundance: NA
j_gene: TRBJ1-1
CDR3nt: TGTGCCAGCAGTGAATTCGGGAGCACTGAAGCTTTCTTT
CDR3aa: CASSEFGSTEAFF

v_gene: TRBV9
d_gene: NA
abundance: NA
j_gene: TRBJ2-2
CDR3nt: TGTGCCAGCAGCCTGTTCTTGACCGGGGAGCTGTTTTTT
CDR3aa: CASSLFLTGELFF

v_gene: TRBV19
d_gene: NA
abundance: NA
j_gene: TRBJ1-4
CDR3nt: TGTGCCAGTATGTCGGGGAACGAAAAACTGTTTTTT
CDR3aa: CASMSGNEKLFF

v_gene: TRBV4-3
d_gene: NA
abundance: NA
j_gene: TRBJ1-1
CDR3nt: TGCGCCAGCAGCCAAGACTTGCAAACTTCTTTGAACACTGAAGCTTTCTTT
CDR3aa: CASSQDLQTSLNTEAFF

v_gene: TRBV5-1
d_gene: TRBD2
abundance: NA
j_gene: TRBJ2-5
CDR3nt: TGCGCCAGCAGCTTGAAGCTAGCGGGAGGGCCTGTACAAGAGACCCAGTACTTC
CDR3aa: CASSLKLAGGPVQETQYF

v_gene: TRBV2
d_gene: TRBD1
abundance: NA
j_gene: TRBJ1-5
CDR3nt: TGTGCCAGCAGTGTGATCCTTGGCAGGGGGCAGGAAGGCAATCAGCCCCAGCATTTT
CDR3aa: CASSVILGRGQEGNQPQHF

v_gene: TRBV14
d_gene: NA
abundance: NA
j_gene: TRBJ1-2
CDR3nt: TGTGCCAGCAGCCAAGTACTGGGGGCTGAAGGCTACACCTTC
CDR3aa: CASSQVLGAEGYTF

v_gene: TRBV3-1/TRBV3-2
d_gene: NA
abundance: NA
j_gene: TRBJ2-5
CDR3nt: TGTGCCAGCAGCCAGGGCTATCGGGAGACCCAGTACTTC
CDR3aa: CASSQGYRETQYF

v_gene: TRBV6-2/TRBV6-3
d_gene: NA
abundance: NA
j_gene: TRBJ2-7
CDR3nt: TGTGCCAGCAGTTACGGACAGGGAGGGGTCGGCGAGCAGTACTTC
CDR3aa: CASSYGQGGVGEQYF

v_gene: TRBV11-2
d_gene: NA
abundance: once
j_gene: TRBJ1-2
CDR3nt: TGTGCCAGCACCCGCCGGGGAGTCGGTAACTATGGCTACACCTTC
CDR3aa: CASTRRGVGNYGYTF

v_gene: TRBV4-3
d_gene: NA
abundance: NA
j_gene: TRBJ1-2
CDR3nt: TGCGCCAGCAGCCAAGTTGCAGGCGGGCTTGGCTATGGCTACACCTTC
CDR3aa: CASSQVAGGLGYGYTF

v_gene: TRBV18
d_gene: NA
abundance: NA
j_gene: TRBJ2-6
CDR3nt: TGTGCCAGCTCACCACCGTGGGGCGGGGCTGGGGCCAACGTCCTGACTTTC
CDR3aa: CASSPPWGGAGANVLTF

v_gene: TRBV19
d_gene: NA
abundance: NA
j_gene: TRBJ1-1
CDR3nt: TGTGCCAGTAGTATTCTGGCAGGGATTGGGGGGACTGAAGCTTTCTTT
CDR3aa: CASSILAGIGGTEAFF

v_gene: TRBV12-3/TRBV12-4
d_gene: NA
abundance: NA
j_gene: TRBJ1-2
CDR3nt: TGTGCCAGCTCCTCAGGGACTAGCGGCTACACCTTC
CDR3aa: CASSSGTSGYTF

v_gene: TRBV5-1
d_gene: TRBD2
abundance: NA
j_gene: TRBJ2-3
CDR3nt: TGCGCCAGCAGCCCGCGGACTAGCGGGAGTGCGGCAGATACGCAGTATTTT
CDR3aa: CASSPRTSGSAADTQYF

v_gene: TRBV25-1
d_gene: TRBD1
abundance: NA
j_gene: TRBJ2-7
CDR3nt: TGTGCCAGCAGTGAATACGCAGGGGGCGGCGAGCAGTACTTC
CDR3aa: CASSEYAGGGEQYF

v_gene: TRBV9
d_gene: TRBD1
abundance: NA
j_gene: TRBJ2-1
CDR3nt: TGTGCCAGCAGCACTCGACAGGGGCCCTACAATGAGCAGTTCTTC
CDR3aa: CASSTRQGPYNEQFF

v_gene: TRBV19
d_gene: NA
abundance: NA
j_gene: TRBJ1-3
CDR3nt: TGTGCCACCCGCGGGATTGGTTACACCATATATTTT
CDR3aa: CATRGIGYTIYF